The 6 T cell receptor beta chains below all came from one sample that was sequenced in a study of cytomegalovirus exposure and HLA in healthy donors. Primers: 60 Vbeta forward and 13 Jbeta reverse. Using immunoSEQ multiplex PCR, the repertoire was profiled, and TCRdb retains in-frame clones only, with some absent. Its table records 85,000 to 110,000 clones. Sequencing was done on a sample of PBMCs. The receptors were gathered from a man aged 40-49 years in good health and CMV-seronegative.

The chain links TRBV6-5 to TRBJ2-5, with 8 positions matching TRBD1. Judging by the DNA end, TRBJ2-7 fits better; the J call may be wrong. The CDR3 is 13 residues long. The germline CDR1 and CDR2 sequences are MNHEY and SVGAGI. The CDR3 nucleotides are TGTGCCAGCAGCCCGGACAGGGCGGACGAGCAGTACTTC. Its protein is CASSPDRADEQYF.

The chain joins TRBV7-7 to TRBJ2-3; D is possibly TRBD2 (5 bases). The germline CDR1 and CDR2 sequences are SSHAT and FNYEAQ (reference sequence). This CDR3 contains 15 residues. Trimming left V 5 bases short and J 5 bases short, with 17 bases between. As DNA, the CDR3 is TGTGCCAGCAGCCTCAGGTTCCAACGGGGAGATACGCAGTATTTT. Translated: CASSLRFQRGDTQYF.

V gene TRBV29-1 combines with J gene TRBJ2-7; D unclear. Trimming took 0 bases from V and 3 from J, leaving 12 bases between them. Germline assignment: CDR1 SQVTM and CDR2 ANQGSEA. The CDR3 runs to 14 residues. The CDR3: CSVEDPHGDYEQYF. The CDR3 coding sequence is TGCAGCGTTGAAGATCCTCACGGAGACTACGAGCAGTACTTC.

The chain's CDR3 is CASSLSSGLAYEQYF. The CDR3 coding sequence is TGCGCCAGCAGCTTGAGCTCAGGACTCGCCTACGAGCAGTACTTC. The V and J genes are TRBV5-1 and TRBJ2-7, with a weak D call TRBD2 (5 bases). The CDR3 has 15 residues. V lost 1 base to trimming and J lost 2 bases, with 13 bases between them. Germline CDR1 and CDR2: SGHRS and YFSETQ.

The chain combines TRBV20-1 with TRBJ1-2; the D gene is possibly TRBD1 (5 bases). The CDR3 length is 11 residues. Germline CDR1 is DFQATT and CDR2 is SNEGSKA (reference sequence). CDR3: CRAQGGYGYTF. The CDR3 DNA reads TGCAGGGCCCAGGGCGGCTATGGCTACACCTTC.

This sequence joins TRBV29-1 and TRBJ2-5; weak D call: TRBD1 (6 bases). Trimming stripped 0 bases from V and 9 bases from J, with 11 bases between. The CDR3 totals 12 residues. Germline V lookup: CDR1 SQVTM, CDR2 ANQGSEA. CDR3 in amino acids: CSVEDERGSQYF. CDR3 nucleotides: TGCAGCGTTGAAGATGAGAGGGGGTCCCAGTACTTC. Combining the CDR3 with reference TRBV29-1 and TRBJ2-5 gives the whole variable domain SAVISQKPSRDICQRGTSLTIQCQVDSQVTMMFWYRQQPGQSLTLIATANQGSEATYESGFVIDKFPISRPNLTFSTLTVSNMSPEDSSIYLCSVEDERGSQYFGPGTRLLVL.